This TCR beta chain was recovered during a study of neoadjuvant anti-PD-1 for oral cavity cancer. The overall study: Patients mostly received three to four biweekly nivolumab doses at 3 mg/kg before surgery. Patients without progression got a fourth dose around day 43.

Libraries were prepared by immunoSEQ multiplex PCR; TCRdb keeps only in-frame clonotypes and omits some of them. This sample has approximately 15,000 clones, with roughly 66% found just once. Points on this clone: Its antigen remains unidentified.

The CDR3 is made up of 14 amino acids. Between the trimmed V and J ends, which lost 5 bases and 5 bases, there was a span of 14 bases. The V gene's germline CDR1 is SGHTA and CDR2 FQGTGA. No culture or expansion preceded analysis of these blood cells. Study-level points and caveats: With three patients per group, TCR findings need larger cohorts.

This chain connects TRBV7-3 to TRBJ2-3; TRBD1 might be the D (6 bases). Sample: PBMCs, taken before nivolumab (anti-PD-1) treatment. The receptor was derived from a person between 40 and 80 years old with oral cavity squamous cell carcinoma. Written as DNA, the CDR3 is TGTGCCAGCAGCGAACAGGGCTCGGGAGATACGCAGTATTTT. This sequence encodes CASSEQGSGDTQYF. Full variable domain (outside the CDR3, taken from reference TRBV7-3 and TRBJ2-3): GAGVSQTPSNKVTEKGKYVELRCDPISGHTALYWYRQSLGQGPEFLIYFQGTGAADDSGLPNDRFFAVRPEGSVSTLKIQRTERGDSAVYLCASSEQGSGDTQYFGPGTRLTVL.